The 12 T cell receptor beta chains below all came from one sample that was sequenced in a study of T cell responses to AZD1222 COVID-19 vaccine. Repertoires were generated with immunoSEQ multiplex PCR, while TCRdb's copy carries only in-frame clones and drops some. The sample shows some 170,000 clones, approximately 94% of them seen only once. The sample in question was peripheral blood, obtained on day 0 of AZD1222 vaccination. Source of these receptors: an adult in good health.

The genes are TRBV2 and TRBJ2-6, with D possibly TRBD1 on 5 matching bases. CDR1 is SNHLY, CDR2 FYNNEI, per germline. The length of the CDR3 is 15 residues. Trimming removed 8 bases at V and 1 base at J, with 12 bases between. The CDR3 region is CASLGRVSGANVLTF. DNA for the CDR3: TGTGCCAGCCTCGGCAGGGTTTCTGGGGCCAACGTCCTGACTTTC.

The chain couples TRBV3-1 (or the pseudogene TRBV3-2) to TRBJ2-1, with 13 bases aligning to TRBD2. This CDR3 has 16 residues. Germline values: CDR1 LGHDT, CDR2 YNNKEL (reference sequence). V was pared by 4 bases and J by 9 bases, with 9 bases of the junction left unmatched. The CDR3 region is CASSPLLAGGPVEQFF. The CDR3 DNA sequence: TGTGCCAGCAGCCCCTTACTAGCGGGAGGGCCGGTTGAGCAGTTCTTC.

This CDR3 is CASSLVGGQDRGEKLFF. As DNA, the CDR3 is TGTGCCAGCAGCTTAGTGGGGGGGCAGGACAGGGGTGAAAAACTGTTTTTT. The rearrangement joins TRBV7-8 to TRBJ1-4, with 9 bases fitting TRBD1. The V gene's germline CDR1 is SGHVS and CDR2 FQNEAQ. The CDR3 length is 17 residues. Unmatched junction bases numbered 10, after V lost 1 base and J lost 7 bases.

This chain uses TRBV7-8 with TRBJ2-3; TRBD2 agrees at 8 bases. This CDR3 region has 16 residues. Germline CDR1 and CDR2: SGHVS and FQNEAQ. With 6 bases clipped from V and 3 bases from J, the junction kept 11 bases outside the gene matches. The CDR3 DNA is TGTGCCAGCAGGTTCACCGGGGGGGGAGGAACAGATACGCAGTATTTT. It codes for CASRFTGGGGTDTQYF.

This chain links TRBV10-3 with TRBJ2-1; 7 nucleotides align to TRBD1. Per the germline V gene, CDR1 is ENHRY and CDR2 is SYGVKD. The CDR3 has 13 residues. V lost 7 bases and J lost 8; bases outside the gene matches: 8. In DNA, the CDR3 is TGTGCCATCAAAGGGGACAGTATCGATGAGCAGTTCTTC. This sequence encodes CAIKGDSIDEQFF.

The J gene is TRBJ2-7, the V gene TRBV4-2; TRBD2 agrees at 10 bases. Germline CDR1 is LGHNA and CDR2 is YNFKEQ. Trimming removed 4 bases from V and 3 bases from J; junction bases left unmatched: 9. The CDR3 totals 16 residues. The CDR3 coding sequence is TGTGCCAGCAGCCGACGCTCCGGGACTAGCGACTACGAGCAGTACTTC. Translated: CASSRRSGTSDYEQYF.

The chain uses TRBV12-3 or TRBV12-4 and TRBJ2-2; D remains unclear. The V end lost 3 bases, the J end lost 7 bases, and 6 bases lay between the germline ends. This CDR3 contains 12 residues. The CDR3 sequence is CASSFASGELFF. CDR3 bases: TGTGCCAGCAGTTTTGCTAGCGGGGAGCTGTTTTTT.

The chain recombines TRBV11-2 with TRBJ2-5; 13 bases are a match to TRBD2. This CDR3 spans 16 amino acids. Germline loops: CDR1 SGHAT, CDR2 FQNNGV. V shed 5 bases and J 1 base; nucleotides not matched to a gene: 4. CDR3 in DNA: TGTGCCAGCAGCCCACTAGCGGGAGGGCCCCAAGAGACCCAGTACTTC. It is translated as CASSPLAGGPQETQYF.

This chain links TRBV2 with TRBJ2-2; a weak D match, TRBD2 (6 bases). V shed 7 bases and J shed 0 bases, with 12 bases lying between them. CDR3 length: 15 amino acids. Germline V gives CDR1 SNHLY, CDR2 FYNNEI. CDR3 DNA: TGTGCCAGCAATGATTTAGCGGCGAACACCGGGGAGCTGTTTTTT. Its protein is CASNDLAANTGELFF.

CDR3 DNA: TGTGCCAGCAGCTTCGGGCAAGGGGATACGCAGTATTTT. As protein: CASSFGQGDTQYF. The chain carries TRBV5-4 and TRBJ2-3; D not certain. Germline CDR1 SGHNT, CDR2 YYREEE (reference sequence). V lost 2 bases and J 6 bases, leaving 10 bases between the germline ends. CDR3 length equals 13 residues.

The V and J genes are TRBV29-1 and TRBJ1-4, with TRBD1 matching 7 bases. Germline loops: CDR1 SQVTM, CDR2 ANQGSEA. This CDR3 spans 14 amino acids. The junction had 9 bases not matched to a gene; V was cut back by 7 bases and J by 4 bases. The CDR3 sequence: CSAAGDSRNEKLFF. The CDR3 DNA sequence: TGCAGCGCCGCCGGGGACAGTCGTAATGAAAAACTGTTTTTT. Supplemented by reference TRBV29-1 and TRBJ1-4, the full variable domain reads SAVISQKPSRDICQRGTSLTIQCQVDSQVTMMFWYRQQPGQSLTLIATANQGSEATYESGFVIDKFPISRPNLTFSTLTVSNMSPEDSSIYLCSAAGDSRNEKLFFGSGTQLSVL.

This chain uses TRBV2 with TRBJ2-6, with TRBD1 matching over 12 bases. The CDR3 loop spans 17 amino acids. V gave up 6 bases and J gave up 5 bases; unmatched junction bases: 8. Germline CDR1 is SNHLY and CDR2 is FYNNEI. CDR3 region: CASRASRDRGRANVLTF. The CDR3 DNA is TGTGCCAGCAGGGCGTCCCGGGACAGGGGGCGGGCCAACGTCCTGACTTTC.